The entry below gives a single TCR beta chain sequence along with its context. This record belongs to a study of shared clonotypes between healthy human individuals. Study details: The people who gave samples were two women and a few men aged 18 to 49.

Replicate PCRs from sorted subsets contained roughly 200 ng DNA, which is 29,000 or so T cell genomes. Assay: immunoSEQ multiplex PCR; the TCRdb copy retains only in-frame clones and omits some. The table has some 2.4 million clones, 90% to 95% seen once. The sequenced sample consisted of naive CD4+ T cells from PBMCs. The subset denotes: CD45RA+ positively selected. This receptor was taken from a man aged 18 to 30 in good health. Some clones in this sample may be carry-over from other donors' samples.

CDR3 nucleotides: TGCGCCAGCAGCCCCGGGGGGTTTTGGTCGGCAGATACGCAGTATTTT. It specifies CASSPGGFWSADTQYF. This chain joins TRBV4-3 and TRBJ2-3; 7 nucleotides line up with TRBD2. V lost 4 bases to trimming and J lost 4 bases; unmatched junction nucleotides: 11. The V gene's germline CDR1 is LGHNA and CDR2 YSLEER. This CDR3 has 16 amino acids.